The clone carrying this T cell receptor (beta chain) came up many times. Its antigen is unknown. V shed 3 bases and J shed 8 bases, with 18 bases lying between them. The length of the CDR3 is 15 residues. Germline V gene lookup returns CDR1 SGHRS and CDR2 YFSETQ. The sample is drawn from a study of post-analysis software for immune sequencing data. At the level of the study: Progressive-relapsing, secondary progressive and relapsing-remitting multiple sclerosis were among the disease courses included. General study results and limits: With TRBV5-6, TRBV5-1 and TRBV20-1 included, about five TRBV segments were more frequent in patients than in controls.

Unique molecular identifiers were built into the TCR beta cDNA libraries. The source material, about 0.9 to 10 million T cells, gave rise to 400,000 to 550,000 cDNA molecules. TCRdb redid the calling of the PCR reads with MiXCR, one entry per CDR3 protein. The sample contains hundreds of thousands of distinct CDR3 sequences, 25% to 30% of which appear only once. The chain couples TRBV5-1 to TRBJ2-1; tentatively, D is TRBD1 (5 bases). This sequence originates from a girl aged 10 to 17 with multiple sclerosis. Specimen: blood. This CDR3 is CASSSDGPLGDEQFF. The CDR3 region has the DNA TGCGCCAGCAGCTCGGACGGTCCTTTAGGGGATGAGCAGTTCTTC.